These T cell receptor beta chains were read from a single sample in a study of identical twins. TCRdb redid the calling of the 5' RACE reads with MiXCR, one entry per CDR3 protein. The sample has around 250,000 distinct CDR3 sequences, about 13% seen once. The same sample was also used in a study of yellow fever vaccine responses in identical twins.

The sample consisted of memory (CD45RO+) T cells sorted from blood. These receptors came from a woman aged 18-29 years in good health. Each CDR3 is given with its conserved first and last residue. The D gene is left open where the match is weak. Clone size appears in some rows only: once, few, many, or a class for an expanded clone.

CDR3 protein,CDR3 DNA,J gene,D gene,clone size,V gene
CASSLAHALDEQYF,TGTGCCAGCAGCTTAGCCCATGCCCTGGACGAGCAGTACTTC,TRBJ2-7,.,.,TRBV7-8
CASSEGVGNNEQFF,TGTGCCAGCAGCGAGGGGGTCGGCAACAATGAGCAGTTCTTC,TRBJ2-1,.,.,TRBV9
CASGSGYGYTF,TGTGCCAGCGGATCAGGCTATGGCTACACCTTC,TRBJ1-2,.,.,TRBV3-1
CASSTAGGNTGELFF,TGTGCCAGCAGTACGGCAGGGGGTAACACCGGGGAGCTGTTTTTT,TRBJ2-2,TRBD1,.,TRBV4-2
CASSESTSGHNEQFF,TGTGCCAGCAGTGAGTCGACTAGCGGACACAATGAGCAGTTCTTC,TRBJ2-1,TRBD2,.,TRBV6-1
CASRGTSGKDYNEQFF,TGTGCCAGCAGGGGGACTAGCGGGAAGGACTACAATGAGCAGTTCTTC,TRBJ2-1,TRBD2,many,TRBV27
CASSPGQAWEQYF,TGCGCCAGCAGCCCCGGACAGGCATGGGAGCAGTACTTC,TRBJ2-7,TRBD1,many,TRBV5-1
CSARDLGDSYNEQFF,TGCAGTGCTAGAGATTTGGGAGACTCCTACAATGAGCAGTTCTTC,TRBJ2-1,.,.,TRBV20-1
CASSQGQATYEQYF,TGTGCCAGCAGCCAGGGACAGGCAACCTACGAGCAGTACTTC,TRBJ2-7,TRBD1,few,TRBV3-1
CSATGVSYNEQFF,TGCAGTGCTACGGGGGTATCGTACAATGAGCAGTTCTTC,TRBJ2-1,.,few,TRBV20-1
CASTSGAAYNEQFF,TGCGCCAGTACTAGCGGAGCCGCCTACAATGAGCAGTTCTTC,TRBJ2-1,TRBD2,many,TRBV5-1
CASRSGQGATTDTQYF,TGCGCCAGCAGATCAGGACAGGGGGCTACCACAGATACGCAGTATTTT,TRBJ2-3,TRBD1,.,TRBV5-1
CASSGQGRTRDTEAFF,TGTGCCAGCAGTGGACAGGGTCGGACTCGGGACACTGAAGCTTTCTTT,TRBJ1-1,TRBD1,.,TRBV27
CASSRGNGQGESEQYF,TGTGCCAGCAGCCGGGGAAATGGGCAGGGGGAGAGCGAGCAGTACTTC,TRBJ2-7,TRBD1,few,TRBV14
CASSERAGGETQYF,TGTGCCAGCAGTGAACGGGCAGGAGGAGAGACCCAGTACTTC,TRBJ2-5,.,many,TRBV2
CASIDREGGYTF,TGTGCCAGTATTGACAGGGAGGGTGGCTACACCTTC,TRBJ1-2,TRBD1,few,TRBV3-1
CASSQDRGRGYEQYF,TGTGCCAGCAGCCAAGATCGCGGGAGAGGATACGAGCAGTACTTC,TRBJ2-7,TRBD2,many,TRBV3-1
CASSSGHPGGTDTQYF,TGTGCCAGCAGCTCAGGGCACCCAGGGGGCACAGATACGCAGTATTTT,TRBJ2-3,.,few,TRBV7-8
CSARDVSTPRF,TGCAGTGCTAGAGATGTATCTACCCCTCGGTTC,TRBJ1-6,.,many,TRBV20-1
CASSQQAGSADTQYF,TGTGCCAGCAGTCAACAAGCGGGATCTGCAGATACGCAGTATTTT,TRBJ2-3,TRBD2,many,TRBV6-2/TRBV6-3
CASSLTGVPLHF,TGTGCCAGCAGTTTAACAGGGGTCCCCCTCCACTTT,TRBJ1-6,TRBD1,.,TRBV12-3/TRBV12-4
CASSYSRVSITYEQYF,TGTGCCAGCAGTTACTCGAGGGTCAGTATTACCTACGAGCAGTACTTC,TRBJ2-7,.,.,TRBV6-5
CASSPRLARSPDTQYF,TGTGCCAGCAGCCCCCGACTAGCCAGGAGCCCAGATACGCAGTATTTT,TRBJ2-3,TRBD2,.,TRBV11-2
CASSLNPWNTEAFF,TGTGCCAGCAGCTTGAATCCCTGGAACACTGAAGCTTTCTTT,TRBJ1-1,.,many,TRBV5-4
CASSPNSGVYNEQFF,TGTGCCAGCAGCCCCAATTCGGGGGTGTACAATGAGCAGTTCTTC,TRBJ2-1,.,.,TRBV7-2
CASSETSGGSPDTQYF,TGTGCCAGCAGCGAGACTAGCGGGGGGAGCCCGGATACGCAGTATTTT,TRBJ2-3,TRBD2,many,TRBV6-4
CASSQARQGNEQFF,TGCGCCAGCAGCCAAGCCCGACAGGGGAATGAGCAGTTCTTC,TRBJ2-1,TRBD1,many,TRBV4-1
CASSSGQDRSTDTQYF,TGTGCCAGCAGCTCGGGACAGGACCGGAGCACAGATACGCAGTATTTT,TRBJ2-3,TRBD1,few,TRBV11-3
CSARRVGETQYF,TGCAGTGCGAGGAGGGTGGGAGAGACCCAGTACTTC,TRBJ2-5,.,few,TRBV20-1
CASSWRTGRDTGELFF,TGTGCCAGCAGCTGGAGGACAGGTCGGGACACCGGGGAGCTGTTTTTT,TRBJ2-2,TRBD1,.,TRBV11-2
CATSRARGASLKNIQYF,TGTGCCACCAGCAGAGCCCGAGGGGCCTCGCTGAAAAACATTCAGTACTTC,TRBJ2-4,.,few,TRBV15
CSARGTSGRTSYEQYF,TGCAGTGCTAGAGGAACTAGCGGGAGGACCTCCTACGAGCAGTACTTC,TRBJ2-7,TRBD2,.,TRBV20-1
CASSPDQIGELIF,TGTGCCAGCTCACCGGACCAGATCGGGGAGCTGATTTTT,TRBJ2-2,.,.,TRBV18
CASSLRDRVHEQYF,TGTGCCAGCAGCTTAAGGGACAGGGTACACGAGCAGTACTTC,TRBJ2-7,TRBD1,few,TRBV7-9
CASSSNAGSTIYF,TGTGCCAGCAGCTCAAACGCGGGGAGCACCATATATTTT,TRBJ1-3,.,few,TRBV7-2
CASSPQLAGGYNKQFF,TGTGCCAGCAGTCCGCAACTAGCGGGGGGTTACAATAAGCAGTTCTTC,TRBJ2-1,TRBD2,.,TRBV27
CATRTFRTDTQYF,TGTGCCACCCGGACTTTCCGCACAGATACGCAGTATTTT,TRBJ2-3,.,.,TRBV5-4
CASSQVSANTGELFF,TGTGCCAGCAGCCAAGTTTCAGCAAACACCGGGGAGCTGTTTTTT,TRBJ2-2,.,few,TRBV14
CASSVLLDTGELFF,TGTGCCAGCAGCGTTCTTCTGGACACCGGGGAGCTGTTTTTT,TRBJ2-2,.,few,TRBV9
CAISEGRSTDTQYF,TGTGCCATCAGTGAAGGGCGAAGCACAGATACGCAGTATTTT,TRBJ2-3,.,few,TRBV10-3
CATNSGGPYNEQFF,TGTGCCACCAATAGCGGGGGGCCTTACAATGAGCAGTTCTTC,TRBJ2-1,TRBD2,.,TRBV7-2
CASSRTADHEQYF,TGTGCCAGCAGTCGAACGGCAGACCACGAGCAGTACTTC,TRBJ2-7,.,.,TRBV11-3
CSVSTGLNSPLHF,TGCAGCGTTTCGACGGGGTTGAATTCACCCCTCCACTTT,TRBJ1-6,.,many,TRBV29-1
CASMTGGNQPQHF,TGTGCCAGCATGACAGGGGGCAATCAGCCCCAGCATTTT,TRBJ1-5,TRBD1,many,TRBV28
CASSRGQFYEQYF,TGTGCCAGCTCCCGGGGACAGTTCTACGAGCAGTACTTC,TRBJ2-7,TRBD1,.,TRBV2
CASSQEVPLAGGTYEQYF,TGCGCCAGCAGCCAAGAGGTTCCACTAGCGGGAGGTACCTACGAGCAGTACTTC,TRBJ2-7,TRBD2,once,TRBV4-3
CASSLAGTSNEQFF,TGTGCCAGCAGCTTAGCCGGGACTAGCAATGAGCAGTTCTTC,TRBJ2-1,TRBD2,.,TRBV7-9
CASSQADRAWEQYF,TGCGCCAGCAGCCAAGCCGACAGGGCGTGGGAGCAGTACTTC,TRBJ2-7,TRBD1,few,TRBV4-1
CASSYTRLAGGQETQYF,TGTGCCAGCAGCTACACTAGACTAGCGGGGGGACAAGAGACCCAGTACTTC,TRBJ2-5,TRBD2,.,TRBV11-2
CASSESGGRGDTQYF,TGTGCCAGCAGTGAGTCCGGCGGACGGGGAGATACGCAGTATTTT,TRBJ2-3,.,.,TRBV6-4
CASRGLGVADTQYF,TGTGCCAGCAGGGGACTAGGAGTTGCAGATACGCAGTATTTT,TRBJ2-3,TRBD2,few,TRBV12-3/TRBV12-4
CASSQREYTEAFF,TGTGCCAGCAGTCAGCGGGAGTACACTGAAGCTTTCTTT,TRBJ1-1,.,.,TRBV6-5
CASSYGLALPTQYF,TGTGCCAGCAGTTACGGACTAGCGCTTCCTACGCAGTATTTT,TRBJ2-3,TRBD2,.,TRBV12-3/TRBV12-4
CSAMVPFGRAQYF,TGCAGTGCTATGGTTCCATTCGGGAGGGCGCAGTACTTC,TRBJ2-7,TRBD2,few,TRBV20-1
CASSLDRDREVYEQYF,TGTGCCAGCAGCTTAGACCGGGACAGGGAGGTCTACGAGCAGTACTTC,TRBJ2-7,TRBD1,.,TRBV7-9
CASSLGPNSGANVLTF,TGTGCCAGCAGTTTAGGACCGAACTCTGGGGCCAACGTCCTGACTTTC,TRBJ2-6,.,many,TRBV12-3/TRBV12-4
CASSYLPNTGELFF,TGTGCCAGCAGCTACCTCCCGAACACCGGGGAGCTGTTTTTT,TRBJ2-2,.,few,TRBV7-2